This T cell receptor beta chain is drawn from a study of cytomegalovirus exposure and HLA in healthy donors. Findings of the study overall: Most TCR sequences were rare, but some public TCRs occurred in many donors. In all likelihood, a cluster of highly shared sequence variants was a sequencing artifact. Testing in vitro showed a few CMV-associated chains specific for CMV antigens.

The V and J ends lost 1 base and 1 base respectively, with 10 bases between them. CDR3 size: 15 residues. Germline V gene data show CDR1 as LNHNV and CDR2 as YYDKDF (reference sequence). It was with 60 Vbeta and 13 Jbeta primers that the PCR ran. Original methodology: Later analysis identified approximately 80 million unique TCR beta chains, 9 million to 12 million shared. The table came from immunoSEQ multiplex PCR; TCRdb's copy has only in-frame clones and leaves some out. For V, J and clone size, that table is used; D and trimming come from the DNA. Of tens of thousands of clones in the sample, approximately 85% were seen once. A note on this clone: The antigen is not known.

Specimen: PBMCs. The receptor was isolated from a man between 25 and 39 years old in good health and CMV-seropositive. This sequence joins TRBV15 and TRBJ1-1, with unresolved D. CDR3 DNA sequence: TGTGCCACCAGCAGAGGGGCCCCGGCGAACACTGAAGCTTTCTTT. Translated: CATSRGAPANTEAFF.